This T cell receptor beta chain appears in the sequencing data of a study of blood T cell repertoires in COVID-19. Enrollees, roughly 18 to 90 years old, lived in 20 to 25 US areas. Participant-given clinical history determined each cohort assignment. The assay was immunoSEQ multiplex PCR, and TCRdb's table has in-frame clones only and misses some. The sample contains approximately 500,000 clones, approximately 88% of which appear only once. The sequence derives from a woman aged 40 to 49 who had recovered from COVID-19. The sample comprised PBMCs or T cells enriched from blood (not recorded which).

CDR3 nucleotides: TGTGCCAGCAGCGGGTCTAGCGGGAGTCGAAGAAATGAGCAGTTCTTC. Protein: CASSGSSGSRRNEQFF. This chain connects TRBV9 to TRBJ2-1; 10 positions match TRBD2. The CDR3 covers 16 residues. Per the germline V gene, CDR1 is SGDLS and CDR2 is YYNGEE. Unmatched junction bases numbered 10, after V lost 3 bases and J lost 7 bases.